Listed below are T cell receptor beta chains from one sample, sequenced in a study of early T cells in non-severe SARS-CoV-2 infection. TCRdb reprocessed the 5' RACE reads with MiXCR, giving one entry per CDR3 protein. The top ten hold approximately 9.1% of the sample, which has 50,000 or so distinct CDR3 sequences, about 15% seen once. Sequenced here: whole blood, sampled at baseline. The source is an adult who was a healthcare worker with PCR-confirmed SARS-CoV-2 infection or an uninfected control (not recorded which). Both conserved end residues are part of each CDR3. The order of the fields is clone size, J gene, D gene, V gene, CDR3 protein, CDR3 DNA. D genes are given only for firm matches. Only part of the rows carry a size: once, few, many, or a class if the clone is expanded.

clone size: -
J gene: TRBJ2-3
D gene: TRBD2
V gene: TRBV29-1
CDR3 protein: CSVLSGLAEFTDTQYF
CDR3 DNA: TGCAGCGTGCTATCGGGACTAGCGGAATTCACAGATACGCAGTATTTT

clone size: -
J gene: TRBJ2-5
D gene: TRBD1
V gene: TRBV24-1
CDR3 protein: CATSDADRGETQYF
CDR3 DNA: TGTGCCACCAGTGATGCCGACAGGGGCGAGACCCAGTACTTC

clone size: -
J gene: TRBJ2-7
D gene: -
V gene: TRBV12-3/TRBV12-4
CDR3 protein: CASSVVRGEQYF
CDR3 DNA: TGTGCCAGCAGTGTCGTGAGGGGCGAGCAGTACTTC

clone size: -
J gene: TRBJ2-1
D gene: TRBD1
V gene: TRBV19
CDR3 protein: CASSIVGTGVYEQFF
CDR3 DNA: TGTGCCAGTAGTATAGTCGGGACAGGGGTCTATGAGCAGTTCTTC

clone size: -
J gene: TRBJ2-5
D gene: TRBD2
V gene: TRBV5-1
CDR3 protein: CASSAGTTGRDTQYF
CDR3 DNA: TGCGCCAGCAGCGCGGGGACCACGGGGAGGGACACCCAGTACTTC

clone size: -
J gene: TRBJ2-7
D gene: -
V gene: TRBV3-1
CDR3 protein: CASSQGPGEQYF
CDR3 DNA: TGTGCCAGCAGCCAGGGTCCCGGCGAGCAGTACTTC

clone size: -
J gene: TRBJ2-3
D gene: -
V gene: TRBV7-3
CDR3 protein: CASSLYGSGTDTQYF
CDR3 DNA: TGTGCCAGCAGCTTATACGGGAGTGGGACAGATACGCAGTATTTT

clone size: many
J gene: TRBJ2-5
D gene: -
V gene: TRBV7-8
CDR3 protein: CASSLKRVQETQYF
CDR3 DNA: TGTGCCAGCAGCTTAAAGCGGGTACAAGAGACCCAGTACTTC

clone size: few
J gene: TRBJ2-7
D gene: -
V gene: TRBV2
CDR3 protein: CASSHWEDTSYEQYF
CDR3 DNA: TGTGCCAGCAGTCATTGGGAGGACACGAGCTACGAGCAGTACTTC

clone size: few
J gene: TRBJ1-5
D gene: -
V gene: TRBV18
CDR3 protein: CASSPDRMQEPQHF
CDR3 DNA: TGTGCCAGCTCACCCGACAGGATGCAGGAGCCCCAGCATTTT

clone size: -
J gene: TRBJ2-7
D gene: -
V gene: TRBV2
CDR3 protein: CASSDPPSEQYF
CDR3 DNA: TGTGCCAGCAGTGATCCCCCCTCCGAGCAGTACTTC

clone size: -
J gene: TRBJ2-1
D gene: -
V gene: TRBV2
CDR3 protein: CASSEATGRGPYNEQFF
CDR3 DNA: TGTGCCAGCAGTGAAGCGACAGGGAGGGGGCCCTACAATGAGCAGTTCTTC

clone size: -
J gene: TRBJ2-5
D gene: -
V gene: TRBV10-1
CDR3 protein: CASSVRTGETQYF
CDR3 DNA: TGCGCCAGCAGTGTCCGAACAGGAGAGACCCAGTACTTC

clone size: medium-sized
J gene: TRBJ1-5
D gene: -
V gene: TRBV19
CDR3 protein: CASSPQGLAQHF
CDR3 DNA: TGTGCCAGTAGTCCCCAGGGTTTAGCCCAGCATTTT

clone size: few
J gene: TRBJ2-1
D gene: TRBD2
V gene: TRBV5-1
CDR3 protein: CASNLLAGLYNEQFF
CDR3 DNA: TGCGCCAGCAACCTACTAGCGGGACTTTACAATGAGCAGTTCTTC

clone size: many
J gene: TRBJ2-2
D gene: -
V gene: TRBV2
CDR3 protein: CASSEAGFRTGELFF
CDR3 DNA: TGTGCCAGCAGTGAAGCAGGGTTCAGGACCGGGGAGCTGTTTTTT

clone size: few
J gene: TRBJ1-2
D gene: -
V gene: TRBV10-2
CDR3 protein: CASSEGQGRSGYTF
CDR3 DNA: TGCGCCAGCAGTGAGGGCCAGGGGAGGAGCGGCTACACCTTC